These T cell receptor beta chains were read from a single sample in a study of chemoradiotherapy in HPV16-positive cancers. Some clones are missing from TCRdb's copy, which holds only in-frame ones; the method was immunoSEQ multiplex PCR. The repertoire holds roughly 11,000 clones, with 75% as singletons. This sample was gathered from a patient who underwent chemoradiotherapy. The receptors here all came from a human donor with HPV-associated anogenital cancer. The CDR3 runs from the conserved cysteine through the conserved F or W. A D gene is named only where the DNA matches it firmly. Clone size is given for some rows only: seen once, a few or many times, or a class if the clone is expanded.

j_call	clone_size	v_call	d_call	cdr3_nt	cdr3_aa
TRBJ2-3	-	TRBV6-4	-	TGTGCCAGCAGTCCAAACTTCCTTAGCACAGATACGCAGTATTTT	CASSPNFLSTDTQYF
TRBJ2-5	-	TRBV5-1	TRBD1	TGCGCCAGCAGCATAACAGGGGTATACGAGACCCAGTACTTC	CASSITGVYETQYF
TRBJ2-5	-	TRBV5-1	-	TGCGCCAGCAGCATAGAATCAGGGGGGGAGACCCAGTACTTC	CASSIESGGETQYF
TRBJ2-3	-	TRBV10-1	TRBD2	TGCGCCAGCAGTGAACTTCGACTTGGAGCGGGAGGTCTTTTTCGCACAGATACGCAGTATTTT	CASSELRLGAGGLFRTDTQYF
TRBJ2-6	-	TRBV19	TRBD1	TGTGCCAGCACCCCCGGCAGGGGGCCGTTTGGGGCCAACGTCCTGACTTTC	CASTPGRGPFGANVLTF
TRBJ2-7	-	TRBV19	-	TGTGCCAGTAGTATTAGCTGGTCCTCCTACGAGCAGTACTTC	CASSISWSSYEQYF
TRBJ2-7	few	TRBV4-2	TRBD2	TGTGCCAGCAGCCCCGGACTAGCCTACGAGCAGTACTTC	CASSPGLAYEQYF
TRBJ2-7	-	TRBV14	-	TGTGCCAGCAGCCATAGTCTGGGGACCAACGAGCAGTACTTC	CASSHSLGTNEQYF
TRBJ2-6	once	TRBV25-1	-	TGTGCCAGCAGTGATCCTTTTGGGGCCAACGTCCTGACTTTC	CASSDPFGANVLTF
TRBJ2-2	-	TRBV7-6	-	TGTGCCAGCAGCTTAGGGACCGACACCGGGGAGCTGTTTTTT	CASSLGTDTGELFF
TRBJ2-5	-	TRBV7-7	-	TGTGCCAGCAGCTTATTTTTAAGAGAGACCCAGTACTTC	CASSLFLRETQYF
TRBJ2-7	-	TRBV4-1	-	TGCGCCAGCAGCCAAGTTGCTTCGGGGAACTCCTACGAGCAGTACTTC	CASSQVASGNSYEQYF
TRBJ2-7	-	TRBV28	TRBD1	TGTGCCAGCAGTCCCGGACAGGGAGTTCGGGACGAGCAGTACTTC	CASSPGQGVRDEQYF
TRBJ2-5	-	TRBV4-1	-	TGCGCCAGCAGCCAAGCCCTGAGCCAAGAGACCCAGTACTTC	CASSQALSQETQYF
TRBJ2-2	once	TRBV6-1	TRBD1	TGTGCCAGCAGCTGGACAGGGGACACCGGGGAGCTGTTTTTT	CASSWTGDTGELFF
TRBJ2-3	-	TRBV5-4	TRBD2	TGTGCCAGCAGCTCCGTGGCGGGAGGGTCCCCAGATACGCAGTATTTT	CASSSVAGGSPDTQYF
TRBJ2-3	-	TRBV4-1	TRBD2	TGCGCCAGCAGCCACGGGAGGACTAGCACAGATACGCAGTATTTT	CASSHGRTSTDTQYF
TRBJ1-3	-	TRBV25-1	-	TGTGCCAGCAGTGCAAACTCAGGGGCTGGAAACACCATATATTTT	CASSANSGAGNTIYF
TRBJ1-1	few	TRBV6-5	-	TGTGCCAGCAGTTACTCGAAAAGGATGTCTGAAGCTTTCTTT	CASSYSKRMSEAFF
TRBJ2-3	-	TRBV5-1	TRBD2	TGCGCCAGCAGCTTCCGACCCGGGACTAGCGGGAGTTCAGATACGCAGTATTTT	CASSFRPGTSGSSDTQYF
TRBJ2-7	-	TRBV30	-	TGTGCCTGGAATCCCGCCCCCTGGGACCGCTACGAGCAGTACTTC	CAWNPAPWDRYEQYF
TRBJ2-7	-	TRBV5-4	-	TGTGCCAGCAGCTCCCTCCGGGTCCCTAAAGAGCAGTACTTC	CASSSLRVPKEQYF
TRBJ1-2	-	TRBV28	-	TGTGCCAGCAGTTTACTATTGAAGTACACCTTC	CASSLLLKYTF
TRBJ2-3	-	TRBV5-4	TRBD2	TGTGCCAGCAGCCAGGGAGGGAGTCTCACAGATACGCAGTATTTT	CASSQGGSLTDTQYF
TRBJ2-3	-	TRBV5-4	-	TGTGCCAGCAGCTTTGGGGGGCGCGTAGATACGCAGTATTTT	CASSFGGRVDTQYF
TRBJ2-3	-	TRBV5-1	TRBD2	TGCGCCAGCAGTCCCCTAGCGGGAGGGCCTACAGATACGCAGTATTTT	CASSPLAGGPTDTQYF
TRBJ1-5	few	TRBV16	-	TGTGCCAGCAGCCACCAGTATCAGCCCCAGCATTTT	CASSHQYQPQHF
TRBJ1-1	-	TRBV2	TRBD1	TGTGCCAGCAGTGAAGCTAATACAGGGGTTTGGATTGAAGCTTTCTTT	CASSEANTGVWIEAFF